The sequence of this T cell receptor beta chain was determined in a study of control samples from healthy donors and cancer patients (dated by TCRdb to the early 2020s). Receptors were amplified or captured by the immunoSEQ multiplex PCR assay. TCRdb carries this immuneACCESS record with in-frame sequences only. Its versions omit some clonotypes, under half of them owing to an unresolved V gene in the studies checked, with the rest unexplained. Across this sample there are roughly 130,000 clones, with about 95% seen only once. The ten largest clones take up approximately 4% of the sample. In the germline V gene, CDR1 corresponds to SGHRS and CDR2 to YFSETQ. Trimming at the junction amounts to 5 bases on V and 1 base on J, and the germline ends lie 10 bases apart. The CDR3 measures 13 amino acids from cysteine to phenylalanine. The retained sequence is limited to the CDR3, 39 bases, with the frame set at the first base.

With respect to this clone: Its antigen is currently not known. Base qualities are not recorded, but no much larger clone differs from it by a single base.

Sample: blood. The TCR was taken from a man aged 25 to 40 in good health. The receptor chain draws on TRBV5-1 and TRBJ2-7; tentative D gene TRBD1, with 6 bases matching. In nucleotide form, the sequence is TGCGCCAGCAGATGGGACATTTCCTACGAGCAGTACTTC. This is translated as CASRWDISYEQYF.